This T cell receptor beta chain is drawn from a study of CD8 T cells in Susac syndrome. RNA totalling roughly 0.45 to 1 ug underwent reverse transcription with random hexamers. Each CDR3 protein is one row after TCRdb ran MiXCR on the immunoSEQ multiplex PCR reads. The sample lists about 190,000 distinct CDR3 sequences, 95% seen once, with about 0.17% in the top ten. Germline-derived CDR1 and CDR2 are LNHDA and SQIVND (reference sequence). The CDR3 contains 14 residues. V lost 5 bases, J lost 7 bases, and 18 bases lay in between. The sequenced sample consisted of CD8+ T cells from PBMCs. The sequence was obtained from a human donor with Susac syndrome. V gene TRBV19 combines with J gene TRBJ2-7; D remains ambiguous. CDR3: CASSATEISREQYF. The CDR3 DNA is TGTGCCAGTAGTGCCACCGAGATCTCGCGAGAGCAGTACTTC.